This entry lists 20 T cell receptor beta chains sequenced from one sample in a study of OX40 agonist ivuxolimab in advanced cancers. This table comes from immunoSEQ multiplex PCR, and its TCRdb copy is limited to in-frame clones, with some not included. Of nearly 95,000 clones in the sample, 90% to 95% were seen once. The sequenced sample was CD4+ or CD8+ T cells sorted from blood, obtained in a trial of the OX40 agonist ivuxolimab. Receptor source: an adult with an advanced solid tumor such as melanoma, head and neck, liver or kidney cancer.

This chain connects TRBV29-1 to TRBJ2-1, with TRBD2 matching 10 bases. Germline V lookup: CDR1 SQVTM, CDR2 ANQGSEA. After removal of 1 base from V and 2 bases from J, the junction contained 5 bases not matched to a gene. This CDR3 has 16 residues. CDR3 in DNA: TGCAGCGTTGAAGGTACACTAGCGGGGACCTACAATGAGCAGTTCTTC. Translating gives CSVEGTLAGTYNEQFF.

The chain is built from TRBV7-6 and TRBJ1-2; D is possibly TRBD1 (5 bases). V was pared by 5 bases and J by 2 bases, with 18 bases between. The CDR3 length is 16 residues. Germline V lookup: CDR1 SGHVS, CDR2 FNYEAQ. The CDR3 DNA is TGTGCCAGCAGCGCTCGGTCCGGGACCCCAAACTATGGCTACACCTTC. It codes for CASSARSGTPNYGYTF.

The rearrangement uses TRBV6-5 and TRBJ2-7; D gene unclear. The CDR3 covers 11 residues. CDR1 is MNHEY, CDR2 SVGAGI, per germline. V was shortened by 6 bases and J by 4 bases, with 7 bases between the two germline ends. The CDR3 sequence is CASSRPYEQYF. The DNA for the CDR3 is TGTGCCAGCAGCCGACCGTACGAGCAGTACTTC.

V usage is TRBV19 and J usage is TRBJ2-7; 7 bases are a match to TRBD1. CDR3 length: 14 amino acids. Germline-derived CDR1 and CDR2 are LNHDA and SQIVND (reference sequence). After removal of 4 bases from V and 4 bases from J, the junction contained 7 bases not matched to a gene. The CDR3 loop reads CASSTGTAKYEQYF. The DNA for the CDR3 is TGTGCCAGTAGTACTGGGACAGCAAAATACGAGCAGTACTTC.

The chain recombines TRBV30 with TRBJ2-3, with D possibly TRBD2 on 5 matching bases. The ends were cut back, 2 bases at V and 6 bases at J, with 12 bases in the middle. CDR1 GTSNPN and CDR2 SVGIG come from the germline V gene (reference sequence). This CDR3 region has 13 residues. CDR3 DNA: TGTGCCTGGAGTCAAATATCGGGGGATACGCAGTATTTT. Translation: CAWSQISGDTQYF.

In this sample, this clone turned up once. V is TRBV19 and J is TRBJ2-2; 8 positions match TRBD1. Germline CDR1 and CDR2: LNHDA and SQIVND (reference sequence). The CDR3 is 15 amino acids. V lost 5 bases to trimming and J lost 1 base; unmatched junction nucleotides: 3. CDR3 sequence reads: CASSSDRVNTGELFF. The CDR3 nucleotides are TGTGCCAGTAGTTCGGACAGGGTGAACACCGGGGAGCTGTTTTTT. The full variable domain, in which reference TRBV19 and TRBJ2-2 provide the parts outside the CDR3, is DGGITQSPKYLFRKEGQNVTLSCEQNLNHDAMYWYRQDPGQGLRLIYYSQIVNDFQKGDIAEGYSVSREKKESFPLTVTSAQKNPTAFYLCASSSDRVNTGELFFGEGSRLTVL.

The chain recombines TRBV10-2 with TRBJ2-5; D is undetermined. The CDR3 loop spans 16 amino acids. The V end lost 4 bases, the J end lost 0 bases, and 15 bases lay between the germline ends. Germline CDR1 reads WSHSY; CDR2 reads SAAADI. DNA for the CDR3: TGCGCCAGCAGTGGGTTAAAGACTCGATACCAAGAGACCCAGTACTTC. As protein: CASSGLKTRYQETQYF.

The gene calls are TRBV28 and TRBJ2-1; D not certain. CDR3 length equals 15 residues. Germline CDR1 is MDHEN and CDR2 is SYDVKM. V was shortened by 1 base and J by 0 bases, with 7 bases between the two germline ends. CDR3 loop: CASSLSSFSYNEQFF. CDR3 nucleotides: TGTGCCAGCAGTTTATCTTCCTTCTCCTACAATGAGCAGTTCTTC.

This clone was seen a single time. The chain carries TRBV5-1 and TRBJ2-1; the match to TRBD2 covers 9 bases. The CDR3 has 15 amino acids. Germline lookup yields CDR1 SGHRS and CDR2 YFSETQ. V lost 0 bases and J lost 8; bases outside the gene matches: 6. The chain's CDR3 is CASSLGGGGADEQFF. The CDR3 coding sequence is TGCGCCAGCAGCTTGGGCGGCGGGGGGGCCGATGAGCAGTTCTTC. The whole variable domain, filled in from reference TRBV5-1 and TRBJ2-1, reads KAGVTQTPRYLIKTRGQQVTLSCSPISGHRSVSWYQQTPGQGLQFLFEYFSETQRNKGNFPGRFSGRQFSNSRSEMNVSTLELGDSALYLCASSLGGGGADEQFFGPGTRLTVL.

This chain links TRBV9 with TRBJ2-2; D unclear. Germline V lookup: CDR1 SGDLS, CDR2 YYNGEE. The CDR3 loop spans 15 amino acids. V shed 0 bases and J shed 3 bases, with 9 bases lying between them. CDR3 sequence (DNA): TGTGCCAGCAGCGTAGCCTATCAGCACACCGGGGAGCTGTTTTTT. Its translation is CASSVAYQHTGELFF.

This clone was found once. This rearrangement joins TRBV9 to TRBJ2-5; possible D gene TRBD1, 6 bases. CDR1 and CDR2 from the germline V gene are SGDLS and YYNGEE. V was shortened by 3 bases and J by 1 base, with 13 bases between the two germline ends. This CDR3 has 15 amino acids. The DNA of the CDR3 is TGTGCCAGCAGCGGACAGGTGGCCCCCCAAGAGACCCAGTACTTC. This gives the protein CASSGQVAPQETQYF. The full variable domain, in which reference TRBV9 and TRBJ2-5 provide the parts outside the CDR3, is DSGVTQTPKHLITATGQRVTLRCSPRSGDLSVYWYQQSLDQGLQFLIQYYNGEERAKGNILERFSAQQFPDLHSELNLSSLELGDSALYFCASSGQVAPQETQYFGPGTRLLVL.

The V call is TRBV15, the J call TRBJ2-5; 11 positions agree with TRBD2. The CDR3 totals 17 residues. V trimming: 0 bases; J trimming: 5 bases; junction bases outside the gene matches: 8. Germline values: CDR1 LNHNV, CDR2 YYDKDF (reference sequence). The CDR3 nucleotides read TGTGCCACCAGCAGAGAGGGGCTAGCGGGGGGCTGGGAGACCCAGTACTTC. Translating it yields CATSREGLAGGWETQYF.

This sequence joins TRBV9 and TRBJ2-1; D perhaps matches TRBD2 (6 bases). V gave up 0 bases and J gave up 4 bases, with 11 bases separating them. CDR3 length: 15 residues. The germline V gene encodes CDR1 SGDLS and CDR2 YYNGEE. CDR3 loop: CASSVVGSGYNEQFF. Here the CDR3 DNA reads TGTGCCAGCAGCGTAGTCGGGAGTGGGTACAATGAGCAGTTCTTC. The complete variable domain, with remaining parts taken from reference TRBV9 and TRBJ2-1, reads DSGVTQTPKHLITATGQRVTLRCSPRSGDLSVYWYQQSLDQGLQFLIQYYNGEERAKGNILERFSAQQFPDLHSELNLSSLELGDSALYFCASSVVGSGYNEQFFGPGTRLTVL.

The chain recombines TRBV6-5 with TRBJ2-2; unclear D gene. The CDR3 loop spans 12 amino acids. Trimming removed 6 bases from V and 8 bases from J, with 10 bases in between. Germline assignment: CDR1 MNHEY and CDR2 SVGAGI. The CDR3 DNA is TGTGCCAGCAGCCGGACCTCGGGGGAGCTGTTTTTT. As protein: CASSRTSGELFF.

V usage is TRBV27 and J usage is TRBJ2-7, with 9 bases that match TRBD1. J lost 5 bases, V lost 8 bases, and 13 bases had no gene match. This CDR3 spans 15 amino acids. From germline, CDR1 is MNHEY and CDR2 SMNVEV (reference sequence). CDR3 loop: CASRTLYRDRDEQYF. The CDR3 DNA follows: TGTGCCAGCCGAACTTTATACCGGGACAGGGACGAGCAGTACTTC.

The J gene is TRBJ2-3, the V gene TRBV10-3; D may be TRBD2 (6 bases). Between the trimmed V and J ends, which lost 2 bases and 3 bases, there was a span of 9 bases. Germline CDR1 ENHRY, CDR2 SYGVKD. This CDR3 is 14 amino acids long. Here the CDR3 reads CAISERDSTDTQYF. For the CDR3, the DNA is TGTGCCATCAGTGAGAGGGACTCTACAGATACGCAGTATTTT.

This clone was seen a handful of times. This chain uses TRBV5-6 with TRBJ1-2; D gene unclear. The CDR3 runs 11 residues. V lost 2 bases to trimming and J lost 4 bases, with 3 bases between them. Germline CDR1 SGHDT, CDR2 YYEEEE. The CDR3, as DNA: TGTGCCAGCAGCTTTGCCTATGGCTACACCTTC. Protein: CASSFAYGYTF.

This clone was seen a single time. Other DNA sequences in this specimen translate into the identical CDR3. This chain connects TRBV27 to TRBJ1-5; weak D call: TRBD1 (5 bases). This CDR3 has 13 residues. V was pared by 5 bases and J by 6 bases, with 11 bases between. Germline V gives CDR1 MNHEY, CDR2 SMNVEV (reference sequence). The CDR3 DNA reads as TGTGCCAGCAGTCTTCGGGGGGGTCAGCCCCAGCATTTT. Translating it yields CASSLRGGQPQHF.

The chain links TRBV19 to TRBJ2-2, with TRBD1 as a possible D gene (5 bases). This CDR3 comprises 14 residues. Germline CDR1 and CDR2: LNHDA and SQIVND (reference sequence). V lost 9 bases to trimming and J lost 6 bases, with 17 bases between them. CDR3 sequence reads: CASQGEWISGELFF. The CDR3 bases are TGTGCCAGCCAGGGCGAATGGATCTCCGGGGAGCTGTTTTTT.

CDR3 protein: CASTGRRNEQFF. The CDR3 DNA reads TGTGCCAGCACAGGGAGGAGGAATGAGCAGTTCTTC. The chain couples TRBV21-1 to TRBJ2-1; the table's TRBD2 call for D was not verified on the DNA. TRBV21-1 is a known pseudogene. The CDR3 covers 12 residues.